Described below is a single TCR beta chain sequence and its context. This sample is part of a study of shared T cell receptors in the human thymus. Produced via immunoSEQ multiplex PCR; TCRdb's table is partial and in-frame only. The table shows about 660,000 clones, with about 87% occurring only once. The CDR3 runs 15 residues. Germline V CDR1 and CDR2: SQVTM, ANQGSEA. V was clipped by 7 bases and J by 5 bases, with 22 bases between them. This same sample was also taken into another study, of human thymus T cells.

The sequence was collected from a boy younger than two with a congenital heart defect. The V call is TRBV29-1, the J call TRBJ2-3; a possible D gene is TRBD1 (7 bases). The sample consisted of thymocytes. As DNA, the CDR3 is TGCAGCGCAGGACAGGAGGGCCCTCTCAGAGATACGCAGTATTTT. It yields the protein CSAGQEGPLRDTQYF.